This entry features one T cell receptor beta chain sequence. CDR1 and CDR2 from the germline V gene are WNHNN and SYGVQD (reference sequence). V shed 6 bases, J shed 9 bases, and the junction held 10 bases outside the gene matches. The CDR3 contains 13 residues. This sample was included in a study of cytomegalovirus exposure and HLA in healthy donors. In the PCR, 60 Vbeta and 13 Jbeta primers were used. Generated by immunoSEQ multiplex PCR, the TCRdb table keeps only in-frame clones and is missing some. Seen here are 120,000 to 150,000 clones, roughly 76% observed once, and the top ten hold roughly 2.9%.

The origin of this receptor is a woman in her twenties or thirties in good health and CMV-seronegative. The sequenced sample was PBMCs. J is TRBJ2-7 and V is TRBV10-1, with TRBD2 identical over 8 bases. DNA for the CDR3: TGCGCCAGCAGCATCCGGGAGGGGGGCGGGCAGTACTTC. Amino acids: CASSIREGGGQYF.